These 13 T cell receptor beta chains originate from one sample sequenced in a study of blood T cell repertoires in COVID-19. Here immunoSEQ multiplex PCR was the method, and the copy in TCRdb shows in-frame clones only, minus some. The sample shows tens of thousands of clones, about 63% of them seen only once. The source material was peripheral blood. The receptors shown here come from a woman aged 70-85 years with acute or convalescent COVID-19.

This clone appeared a few times. The chain employs TRBV19 and TRBJ1-5; tentative D call: TRBD1 (5 bases). The V end lost 1 base, the J end lost 5 bases, and 12 bases lay between the germline ends. The CDR3 has 15 amino acids. Looked up from germline, CDR1 is LNHDA and CDR2 is SQIVND (reference sequence). In nucleotides, the CDR3 is TGTGCCAGTAGTATAGGGGGCGCGAATGATCAGCCCCAGCATTTT. Encoded protein: CASSIGGANDQPQHF.

In DNA form, the CDR3 reads TGTGCCACAGGACAGGGCCTCTCTGGGGCCAACGTCCTGACTTTC. Amino acids: CATGQGLSGANVLTF. This rearrangement joins TRBV2 to TRBJ2-6; 8 bases map to TRBD1. V lost 10 bases to trimming and J lost 0 bases; unmatched junction nucleotides: 5. The CDR3 runs to 15 residues. Germline CDR1 and CDR2: SNHLY and FYNNEI.

This clone showed up just a few times. The chain joins TRBV7-3 to TRBJ2-2; 13 bases line up with TRBD2. There are 16 residues in the CDR3. Germline V CDR1 and CDR2: SGHTA, FQGTGA. Germline trimming cut 5 bases from V and 7 bases from J; bases unmatched to any gene: 7. DNA for the CDR3: TGTGCCAGCAGCCCCACTAGCGGGGGGGCCGGCGGGGAGCTGTTTTTT. Its translation is CASSPTSGGAGGELFF.

The chain joins TRBV4-1 to TRBJ1-5; TRBD1 might be the D (5 bases). This CDR3 has 15 amino acids. Trimming left V 0 bases short and J 7 bases short, with 13 bases between. Germline loops: CDR1 MGHRA, CDR2 YSYEKL. In DNA form, the CDR3 reads TGCGCCAGCAGCCAAGAGGGCAGGGAACGGCAGCCCCAGCATTTT. It translates to CASSQEGRERQPQHF.

There are a few counts of this clone. V gene TRBV28 combines with J gene TRBJ2-1, with 10 nucleotides matching TRBD2. Germline trimming cut 6 bases from V and 5 bases from J; bases unmatched to any gene: 7. Germline V lookup: CDR1 MDHEN, CDR2 SYDVKM. This CDR3 region has 15 residues. CDR3 sequence (DNA): TGTGCCAGCAGATTACTAGCGGGACCGAACAATGAGCAGTTCTTC. Protein sequence: CASRLLAGPNNEQFF.

Notes on this clone: Its ends do not fully match the called genes, so a read error is possible. The rearrangement uses TRBV6-1 and TRBJ2-7; 10 nucleotides line up with TRBD2. Germline lookup yields CDR1 MNHNS and CDR2 SASEGT. The CDR3 covers 14 residues. CDR3 DNA sequence: TGTGCCAGCACTGAACTAGCGGGGTCCTACGAGCAGTACTTC. Its protein is CASTELAGSYEQYF.

CDR3 DNA: TGCGCCAGCAGCAACATACAGGGGGAAGGGGCCAACGTCCTGACTTTC. It translates to CASSNIQGEGANVLTF. The chain recombines TRBV4-1 with TRBJ2-6; 8 nucleotides agree with TRBD1. The V gene end was trimmed by 5 bases and the J gene end by 4 bases; junction bases not matched to a gene: 7. CDR3 length equals 16 residues. Germline lookup yields CDR1 MGHRA and CDR2 YSYEKL.

The rearrangement links TRBV7-3 to TRBJ2-7; the match to TRBD2 covers 13 bases. V lost 0 bases, J lost 5 bases, and 4 bases stayed unmatched. Germline V gene lookup returns CDR1 SGHTA and CDR2 FQGTGA. The CDR3 covers 16 residues. CDR3 loop: CASSLTGLAGVNEQYF. DNA of the CDR3: TGTGCCAGCAGCTTAACCGGACTAGCGGGAGTCAACGAGCAGTACTTC.

The chain couples TRBV6-5 to TRBJ2-1; TRBD2 is a possible D gene (6 bases). Germline values: CDR1 MNHEY, CDR2 SVGAGI. Trimming cost V 6 bases and J 4 bases, with 10 bases left between them. The length of the CDR3 is 13 residues. This CDR3 reads CASSPGTYNEQFF. CDR3 coding DNA: TGTGCCAGCAGCCCCGGGACTTACAATGAGCAGTTCTTC.

The J gene is TRBJ1-2, the V gene TRBV28; 9 positions match TRBD1. J gave up 8 bases and V 2 bases, and 3 bases lay outside the gene matches. The CDR3 contains 13 residues. CDR1 and CDR2 (germline): MDHEN, SYDVKM. CDR3 protein: CASSLGTGFGYTF. CDR3 nucleotides: TGTGCCAGCAGTTTAGGGACAGGGTTCGGCTACACCTTC.

This clone was recorded many times. The chain is built from TRBV7-3 and TRBJ2-2; 12 nucleotides match TRBD2. V shed 5 bases, J shed 2 bases, and the junction held 6 bases outside the gene matches. The CDR3 runs to 17 residues. Germline V gene data show CDR1 as SGHTA and CDR2 as FQGTGA. This CDR3 is CASSRTSGGPNTGELFF. In nucleotides, the CDR3 is TGTGCCAGCAGCCGTACTAGCGGGGGGCCTAACACCGGGGAGCTGTTTTTT.

J is TRBJ2-5 and V is TRBV5-6; 7 nucleotides agree with TRBD2. Germline lookup yields CDR1 SGHDT and CDR2 YYEEEE. The V gene end was trimmed by 2 bases and the J gene end by 2 bases; junction bases not matched to a gene: 6. The CDR3 is 15 amino acids. The CDR3 spells CASSFVSGDQETQYF. The CDR3 bases are TGTGCCAGCAGCTTCGTAAGCGGGGATCAAGAGACCCAGTACTTC.

With regard to this clone: The same CDR3 can be traced to other DNA sequences in this sample. The CDR3 DNA sequence: TGCGCCAGCAGCCGAACTAGCGGGGAGGGGGATACGCAGTATTTT. Its protein is CASSRTSGEGDTQYF. The chain couples TRBV4-1 to TRBJ2-3, with 10 bases that match TRBD2. CDR3 size: 15 residues. Trimming at V came to 4 bases and at J to 6 bases, leaving 7 bases not matched to a gene. The germline V gene encodes CDR1 MGHRA and CDR2 YSYEKL.